Below, 2 T cell receptor beta chains from the same sample are listed, as sequenced in a study of tumor and adjacent non-tumor tissue in lung cancer. The library came from three nested PCR rounds adapted from ARM-PCR protocols. MiXCR, applied by TCRdb to the multiplex PCR reads, yields one record per CDR3 protein. The table has 100,000 to 150,000 distinct CDR3 sequences, roughly 67% seen once. RNA was extracted from bulk tissue without any cell sorting. The sample comprised lung tumor tissue. These receptors were obtained from a man between 25 and 39 years old with non-small cell lung cancer.

As for this clonotype: Being one base from a much bigger clone, this may be a read error. The chain couples TRBV5-4 to TRBJ2-1; D remains ambiguous. V was pared by 4 bases and J by 7 bases, with 18 bases between. CDR3 length: 15 residues. Germline CDR1 reads SGHNT; CDR2 reads YYREEE (reference sequence). CDR3 bases: TGTGCCAGCAGCCCAAGCTACGAGAGATCAAATGAGCAGTTCTTC. Its translation: CASSPSYERSNEQFF.

Only a few counts were recorded for this clonotype. The CDR3 sequence is CASRYREGRWNTEAFF. The CDR3 nucleotides read TGTGCCAGCAGGTACAGGGAGGGCCGATGGAACACTGAAGCTTTCTTT. The chain recombines TRBV6-1 with TRBJ1-1; D may be TRBD1 (6 bases). There are 16 residues in the CDR3. V was cut by 6 bases and J by 1 base, with 18 bases left in between. The V gene's germline CDR1 is MNHNS and CDR2 SASEGT.